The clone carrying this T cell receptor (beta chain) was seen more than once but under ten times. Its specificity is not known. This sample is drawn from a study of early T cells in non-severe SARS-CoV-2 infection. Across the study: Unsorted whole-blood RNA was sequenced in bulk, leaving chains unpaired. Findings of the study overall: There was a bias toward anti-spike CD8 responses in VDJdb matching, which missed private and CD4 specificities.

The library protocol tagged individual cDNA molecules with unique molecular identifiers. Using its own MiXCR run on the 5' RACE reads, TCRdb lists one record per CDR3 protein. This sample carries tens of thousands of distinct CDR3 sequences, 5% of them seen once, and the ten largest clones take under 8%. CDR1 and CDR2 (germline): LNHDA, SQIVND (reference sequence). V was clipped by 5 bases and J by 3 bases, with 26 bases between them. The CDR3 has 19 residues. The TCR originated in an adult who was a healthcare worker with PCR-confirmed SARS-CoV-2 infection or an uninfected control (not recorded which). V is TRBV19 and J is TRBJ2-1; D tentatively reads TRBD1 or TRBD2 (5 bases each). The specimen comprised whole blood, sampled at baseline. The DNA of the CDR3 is TGTGCCAGTAGTTTCAACCGTGGGACCTACACCTTGGACTACAATGAGCAGTTCTTC. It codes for CASSFNRGTYTLDYNEQFF.